The 22 T cell receptor beta chains given below trace back to one sample, sequenced in a study of OX40 agonist ivuxolimab in advanced cancers. The method was immunoSEQ multiplex PCR; TCRdb's version includes in-frame clones alone and lacks a portion of them. The repertoire holds about 100,000 clones, around 93% seen once, with approximately 0.58% in the top ten. Here the sequenced sample was CD4+ or CD8+ T cells sorted from blood, taken in a trial of the OX40 agonist ivuxolimab. The receptor source for this set is an adult with an advanced solid tumor such as melanoma, head and neck, liver or kidney cancer.

As DNA, the CDR3 is TGTGCCAGCAGCGTAGGGGCAGGGGCGGCTAACATTCAGTACTTC. This encodes CASSVGAGAANIQYF. The genes are TRBV9 and TRBJ2-4; a weak D match, TRBD1 (6 bases). The CDR3 length is 15 residues. The V gene's germline CDR1 is SGDLS and CDR2 YYNGEE. V was shortened by 0 bases and J by 7 bases, with 14 bases between the two germline ends.

This chain connects TRBV7-9 to TRBJ2-5; D not certain. Trimming took 6 bases from V and 1 from J, leaving 9 bases between them. Germline values: CDR1 SEHNR, CDR2 FQNEAQ (reference sequence). The CDR3 extends over 13 amino acids. The CDR3 loop is CASRARFQETQYF. For the CDR3, the DNA is TGTGCCAGCAGGGCGCGTTTCCAAGAGACCCAGTACTTC.

The chain recombines TRBV9 with TRBJ2-1, with D maybe TRBD2 (5 bases). This CDR3 contains 16 residues. The V end lost 3 bases, the J end lost 1 base, and 14 bases lay between the germline ends. The germline gives CDR1 SGDLS, CDR2 YYNGEE. The CDR3 sequence is CASSEGAPSSYNEQFF. The CDR3, as DNA: TGTGCCAGCAGCGAGGGAGCGCCTAGTTCCTACAATGAGCAGTTCTTC.

The CDR3 is CASRAIGSETQYF. For the CDR3, the DNA is TGTGCCAGCAGGGCGATAGGGTCGGAGACCCAGTACTTC. J is TRBJ2-5 and V is TRBV2; D remains ambiguous. CDR1 is SNHLY and CDR2 is FYNNEI in the germline V gene. CDR3 length: 13 amino acids. The V end was cut by 6 bases, the J end by 5 bases, with 13 bases between.

This chain links TRBV2 with TRBJ2-3; the D is unclear. This CDR3 spans 12 amino acids. Germline V CDR1 and CDR2: SNHLY, FYNNEI. V gave up 5 bases and J gave up 4 bases, with 7 bases separating them. CDR3 loop: CASSYTPDTQYF. The DNA of the CDR3 is TGTGCCAGCAGTTACACCCCAGATACGCAGTATTTT.

V is TRBV20-1 and J is TRBJ1-1; D ambiguous. Trimming took off 6 bases at V and 4 bases at J, with 6 bases between the two ends. The CDR3 extends over 10 amino acids. The germline gives CDR1 DFQATT, CDR2 SNEGSKA (reference sequence). The CDR3 DNA sequence: TGCAGTGCCGGAGCCACTGAAGCTTTCTTT. Translating gives CSAGATEAFF.

This chain uses TRBV2 with TRBJ1-5, with D unresolved. This CDR3 is 14 amino acids long. V lost 8 bases and J 3 bases, leaving 14 bases between the germline ends. Germline V lookup: CDR1 SNHLY, CDR2 FYNNEI. The CDR3 region is CASSDDLPNQPQHF. The CDR3 DNA follows: TGTGCCAGCTCAGATGATTTGCCCAATCAGCCCCAGCATTTT.

This clone occurred a few times. This chain links TRBV11-3 with TRBJ2-3, with D perhaps being TRBD1 or TRBD2 (5 bases each). The CDR3 contains 15 residues. V was cut by 0 bases and J by 8 bases, with 15 bases left in between. Germline V gene sequence: CDR1 SGHNT, CDR2 YENEEA. The CDR3 spells CASSLDRGVPGTQYF. The CDR3 bases are TGTGCCAGCAGCTTAGATCGAGGGGTCCCAGGTACGCAGTATTTT.

The genes are TRBV7-2 and TRBJ1-1; tentatively, D is TRBD1 (5 bases). The V end was cut by 6 bases, the J end by 8 bases, with 16 bases between. Germline V CDR1 and CDR2: SGHTA, FQGNSA. The CDR3 extends over 13 amino acids. CDR3 nucleotides: TGTGCCAGCAGGGATGGGGGATCCGGAGAAGCTTTCTTT. Amino acid sequence: CASRDGGSGEAFF.

The rearrangement links TRBV5-1 to TRBJ1-5, with D unresolved. CDR1 SGHRS and CDR2 YFSETQ come from the germline V gene. This CDR3 contains 17 residues. V dropped 0 bases and J dropped 2 bases, with 15 bases sitting between them. CDR3 loop: CASSLGMAAEGNQPQHF. Written as DNA, the CDR3 is TGCGCCAGCAGCTTGGGAATGGCAGCAGAAGGCAATCAGCCCCAGCATTTT.

The genes are TRBV5-8 and TRBJ2-5; no firm D call. The germline V and J ends were trimmed by 1 base and 3 bases, with 1 base remaining between them. This CDR3 is built from 11 residues. Per germline, CDR1 SGHTS and CDR2 YDEGEE. The CDR3 DNA reads TGTGCCAGCAGCTTGAAAGAGACCCAGTACTTC. Translation: CASSLKETQYF.

The chain uses TRBV10-3 and TRBJ2-7; TRBD1 or TRBD2 may be the D gene (6 bases each). Germline loops: CDR1 ENHRY, CDR2 SYGVKD. This CDR3 is built from 13 residues. V gave up 3 bases and J gave up 6 bases, with 12 bases separating them. The CDR3 loop is CAISDRGLGEQYF. For the CDR3, the DNA is TGTGCCATCAGTGATCGGGGGCTGGGCGAGCAGTACTTC.

CDR3 nucleotides: TGTGCCAGTACCCCCAGAAAGGCCCATATGTGGTACACCTTC. The encoded protein is CASTPRKAHMWYTF. The chain has TRBV19 and TRBJ1-2; D is uncertain. Deletions cut 7 bases from V and 11 bases from J, with 23 bases between. CDR1 LNHDA and CDR2 SQIVND come from the germline V gene (reference sequence). The CDR3 spans 14 residues.

This rearrangement joins TRBV18 to TRBJ1-2; D gene ambiguous. The CDR3 has 13 residues. Germline CDR1 reads KGHSH; CDR2 reads LQKENI. The germline V and J ends were trimmed by 3 bases and 3 bases, with 8 bases remaining between them. CDR3 DNA: TGTGCCAGCTCACCTAGTGGGGACTATGGCTACACCTTC. It translates to CASSPSGDYGYTF.

This clone was recorded once. This rearrangement joins TRBV13 to TRBJ2-2; TRBD2 matches at 14 bases. The CDR3 length is 19 residues. V was pared by 5 bases and J by 1 base, with 9 bases of the junction left unmatched. Germline loops: CDR1 PRHDT, CDR2 FYEKMQ (reference sequence). CDR3 sequence: CASSTPGLAGDMNTGELFF. In nucleotides, the CDR3 is TGTGCCAGCAGCACCCCGGGACTAGCGGGAGATATGAACACCGGGGAGCTGTTTTTT.

The chain has TRBV28 and TRBJ1-1; tentative D call: TRBD1 (6 bases). There are 15 residues in the CDR3. The V gene's germline CDR1 is MDHEN and CDR2 SYDVKM. V lost 3 bases and J 3 bases, leaving 14 bases between the germline ends. Written as DNA, the CDR3 is TGTGCCAGCAGTTTGGGGGGCATTGGGGACACTGAAGCTTTCTTT. Protein sequence: CASSLGGIGDTEAFF.

The chain is built from TRBV29-1 and TRBJ1-2, with a weak D call TRBD1 (6 bases). CDR1 is SQVTM and CDR2 is ANQGSEA in the germline V gene. The CDR3 runs 12 residues. V was cut by 1 base and J by 7 bases, with 10 bases left in between. The CDR3 DNA reads as TGCAGCGTTGAAGGGGGGGCCGTTGGCTACACCTTC. Protein product: CSVEGGAVGYTF.

This chain connects TRBV4-3 to TRBJ1-2; D ambiguous. Germline values: CDR1 LGHNA, CDR2 YSLEER. The CDR3 runs to 13 residues. Trimming pared 0 bases from V and 6 bases from J, leaving 8 bases between. The CDR3 DNA sequence: TGCGCCAGCAGCCAAGATCTAGAAGATGGCTACACCTTC. Translation gives CASSQDLEDGYTF.

The J gene is TRBJ1-3, the V gene TRBV5-6, with D uncertain. The CDR3 contains 14 residues. V gave up 0 bases and J gave up 3 bases, with 7 bases separating them. Germline assignment: CDR1 SGHDT and CDR2 YYEEEE. CDR3 protein: CASSLALIGNTIYF. The DNA for the CDR3 is TGTGCCAGCAGCTTGGCGCTAATTGGAAACACCATATATTTT.

A single count supports this clone. V usage is TRBV7-2 and J usage is TRBJ1-4; a possible D gene is TRBD1 (6 bases). Germline V gives CDR1 SGHTA, CDR2 FQGNSA. The CDR3 extends over 15 amino acids. V was cut by 1 base and J by 8 bases, with 14 bases left in between. The CDR3 DNA sequence: TGTGCCAGCAGCTTAGGTGGAGGGGGATTAGAAAAACTGTTTTTT. Translated: CASSLGGGGLEKLFF. The whole variable domain, remainder taken from reference TRBV7-2 and TRBJ1-4, is GAGVSQSPSNKVTEKGKDVELRCDPISGHTALYWYRQSLGQGLEFLIYFQGNSAPDKSGLPSDRFSAERTGGSVSTLTIQRTQQEDSAVYLCASSLGGGGLEKLFFGSGTQLSVL.

The J gene is TRBJ2-4, the V gene TRBV6-4, with D possibly being TRBD2 (6 bases). The V end was cut by 4 bases, the J end by 2 bases, with 18 bases between. There are 17 residues in the CDR3. The germline V gene has CDR1 MRHNA and CDR2 SNTAGT. The CDR3, as DNA: TGTGCCAGCAGTGTAATTGCGGGACTTCGAACCAAAAACATTCAGTACTTC. Its protein product is CASSVIAGLRTKNIQYF.

J is TRBJ2-1 and V is TRBV5-1; 8 bases align to TRBD2. Per the germline V gene, CDR1 is SGHRS and CDR2 is YFSETQ. J lost 10 bases, V lost 0 bases, and 9 bases had no gene match. The CDR3 has 15 residues. CDR3 sequence reads: CASSLVSSGQYEQFF. DNA of the CDR3: TGCGCCAGCAGCTTGGTTTCTAGCGGGCAATACGAGCAGTTCTTC.